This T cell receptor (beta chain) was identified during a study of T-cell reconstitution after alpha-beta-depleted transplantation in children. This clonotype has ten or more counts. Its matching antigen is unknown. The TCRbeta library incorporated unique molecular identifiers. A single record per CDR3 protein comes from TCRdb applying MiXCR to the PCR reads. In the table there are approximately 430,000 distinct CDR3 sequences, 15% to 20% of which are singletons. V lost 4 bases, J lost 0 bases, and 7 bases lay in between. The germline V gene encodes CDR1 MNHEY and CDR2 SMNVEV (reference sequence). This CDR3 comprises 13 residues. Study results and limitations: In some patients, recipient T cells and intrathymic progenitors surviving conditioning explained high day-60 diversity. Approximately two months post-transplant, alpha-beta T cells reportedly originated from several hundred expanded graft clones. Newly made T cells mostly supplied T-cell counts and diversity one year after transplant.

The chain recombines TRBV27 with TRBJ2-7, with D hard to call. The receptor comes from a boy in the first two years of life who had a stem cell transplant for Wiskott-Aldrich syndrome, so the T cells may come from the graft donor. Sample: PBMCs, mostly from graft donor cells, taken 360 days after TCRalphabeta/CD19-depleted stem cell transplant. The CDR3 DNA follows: TGTGCCAGCAGTTCCCTGAGCTCCTACGAGCAGTACTTC. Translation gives CASSSLSSYEQYF.